This TCR beta chain was recorded in a study of CD8+ T cells in alopecia areata. General study results and limits: Scalp data also include sequences from resident alphabeta T cells of normal skin. Shared TCR sequences were less clear between patients than in mice, possibly partly from HLA diversity.

As part of sample collection, lesional scalp punch biopsies and peripheral blood were taken from alopecia areata patients. The authors sorted CD4+ and CD8+ T cells from PBMCs. CDR1 is MRHNA, CDR2 SNTAGT, per germline. This CDR3 comprises 14 residues. Unmatched junction bases numbered 2, after V lost 8 bases and J lost 4 bases. Reverse transcription of extracted RNA yielded cDNA, which provided the sequencing template. Assay: immunoSEQ multiplex PCR; the TCRdb copy retains only in-frame clones and omits some. Of approximately 120,000 clones listed, about 51% are singletons. At least ten counts were recorded for this clone. Its antigen is unidentified.

The sequencing sample was made of NKG2D-low CD8+ T cells sorted from blood. The chain employs TRBV6-4 and TRBJ2-2; 12 positions match TRBD2. This TCR was sampled from a human donor with alopecia areata. The CDR3 here is CASSGLAGTGELFF. CDR3 nucleotides: TGTGCCAGCTCGGGACTAGCGGGCACCGGGGAGCTGTTTTTT.